This T cell receptor (beta chain) was recorded in a study of shared T cell receptors in the human thymus. CDR1 is SGHTA and CDR2 is FQGTGA in the germline V gene. V lost 5 bases and J lost 3, with 12 bases in between. The CDR3 is 14 amino acids. Profiling relied on immunoSEQ multiplex PCR, and the TCRdb table lists in-frame clones only, not all of them. The data show some 400,000 clones, with 95% seen just once and 0.015% to 0.025% held by the top ten. This receptor was obtained from a human donor. Material for sequencing was thymocytes. The J gene is TRBJ2-3, the V gene TRBV7-3; tentative D call: TRBD1 (5 bases). CDR3 in DNA: TGTGCCAGCAGCCCGCCCAGGGTAACAGATACGCAGTATTTT. This codes for CASSPPRVTDTQYF.